The next 7 T cell receptor beta chains were all read from a single sample in a study of CD8 T cells in ankylosing spondylitis. TCRdb passed the 5' RACE reads through MiXCR, listing each CDR3 protein once. Of about 36,000 distinct CDR3 sequences listed, around 6% are singletons. The sequencing input was blood, either unsorted or a sorted T cell fraction (not recorded which). The receptors derive from a male donor with ankylosing spondylitis or in good health (not recorded which).

Regarding this clonotype: Relative to the germline gene, one junction end is altered; a read error may explain this. The V and J genes are TRBV12-3 or TRBV12-4 and TRBJ2-5, with 14 bases fitting TRBD2. This CDR3 is 18 amino acids long. The CDR3 coding sequence is TGTACCAGCAGTTTAGAGGGACTAGCGGGAGCGTACCAAGAGACCCAGTACTTC. This translates into CTSSLEGLAGAYQETQYF.

This clonotype was picked up many times. The J gene is TRBJ2-3, the V gene TRBV25-1, with D possibly being TRBD2 (5 bases). The CDR3 runs 13 residues. Germline-derived CDR1 and CDR2 are MGHDK and SYGVNS. Trimming took off 4 bases at V and 4 bases at J, with 9 bases between the two ends. CDR3 in amino acids: CASSASTADTQYF. The CDR3 DNA follows: TGTGCCAGCAGTGCTAGCACCGCAGATACGCAGTATTTT.

The CDR3 loop reads CASSLADGGLYNEQFF. CDR3 DNA: TGTGCCAGCAGCTTAGCCGATGGGGGGTTGTACAATGAGCAGTTCTTC. The V gene is TRBV7-9, the J gene TRBJ2-1, with a tentative D call TRBD2 (6 bases). CDR3 length: 16 residues. Germline V CDR1 and CDR2: SEHNR, FQNEAQ (reference sequence). Trimming left V 0 bases short and J 4 bases short, with 13 bases between.

This clonotype was seen ten or more times. CDR3: CASSLAGMDTQYF. The CDR3 region has the DNA TGTGCCAGCAGCTTGGCCGGGATGGATACGCAGTATTTT. This chain uses TRBV5-5 with TRBJ2-3; D perhaps matches TRBD2 (5 bases). The CDR3 consists of 13 residues. V was trimmed by 0 bases and J by 6 bases, leaving 8 bases between them. Germline CDR1 is SGHKS and CDR2 is YYEKEE (reference sequence).

This clonotype has a count of ten or more. The V and J genes are TRBV20-1 and TRBJ1-4; D not certain. Per the germline V gene, CDR1 is DFQATT and CDR2 is SNEGSKA (reference sequence). This CDR3 is 16 amino acids long. Trimming pared 1 base from V and 0 bases from J, leaving 12 bases between. The CDR3 DNA sequence: TGCAGTGCTAGAGTGGGTTATTTAGCAACTAATGAAAAACTGTTTTTT. Amino acid sequence: CSARVGYLATNEKLFF.

This clonotype came up many times. The CDR3 here is CASSQDSGVKRVTDTQYF. In nucleotides, the CDR3 is TGTGCCAGCAGCCAAGATTCGGGGGTTAAGCGAGTCACAGATACGCAGTATTTT. V is TRBV14 and J is TRBJ2-3, with a weak D call TRBD2 (6 bases). Germline assignment: CDR1 SGHDN and CDR2 FVKESK. The CDR3 covers 18 residues. The germline V and J ends were trimmed by 0 bases and 2 bases, with 18 bases remaining between them.

This sequence joins TRBV4-1 and TRBJ1-4; perhaps TRBD1 as D (6 bases). Germline CDR1 MGHRA, CDR2 YSYEKL. The CDR3 loop spans 17 amino acids. The V and J ends lost 4 bases and 8 bases respectively, with 23 bases between them. The chain's CDR3 is CASSRTGRGLRGEKLFF. The CDR3 DNA is TGCGCCAGCAGCCGCACAGGGAGGGGGTTACGGGGGGAAAAACTGTTTTTT.